This T cell receptor (beta chain) was obtained from a study of chronic HIV infection and antiretroviral therapy. After removal of 0 bases from V and 7 bases from J, the junction contained 6 bases not matched to a gene. The germline CDR1 and CDR2 sequences are LGHNA and YNFKEQ. This CDR3 has 16 amino acids. A single record per CDR3 protein comes from TCRdb applying MiXCR to the 5' RACE reads. This sample yields approximately 30,000 distinct CDR3 sequences, of which over 7.5% are seen a single time; about 2.5% belongs to the top ten. This clonotype was observed at least ten times. The sequence came from an adult who had HIV and had not received antiretroviral therapy, or was an uninfected healthy control (not recorded which). The sequencing input was peripheral blood. This chain uses TRBV4-2 with TRBJ2-2, with 9 bases aligning to TRBD1. CDR3 sequence: CASSQENRGPIGELFF. The CDR3 coding sequence is TGTGCCAGCAGCCAAGAAAACAGGGGGCCCATCGGGGAGCTGTTTTTT.